Presented here are 22 T cell receptor beta chains from one specimen sequenced in a study of technical replicates of blood from a handful of donors. Some clones are missing from TCRdb's copy, which holds only in-frame ones; the method was immunoSEQ multiplex PCR. The sample consists of tens of thousands of clones, around 92% of them appearing once. Sequencing was performed on T cells isolated from PBMCs. Every receptor here comes from a human donor in good health.

The chain carries TRBV4-3 and TRBJ2-1, with 12 bases lining up with TRBD1. V was clipped by 5 bases and J by 8 bases; unmatched bases: 7. In germline, CDR1 is LGHNA, CDR2 YSLEER. The CDR3 totals 15 residues. This chain's CDR3 is CASSTGTGGFDEQFF. In DNA form, the CDR3 reads TGCGCCAGCAGCACCGGGACAGGGGGCTTCGATGAGCAGTTCTTC.

This rearrangement joins TRBV19 to TRBJ2-6; D ambiguous. The CDR3 loop spans 13 amino acids. Germline CDR1 reads LNHDA; CDR2 reads SQIVND (reference sequence). V gave up 3 bases and J gave up 4 bases, with 4 bases separating them. The CDR3 sequence is CASSIQGANVLTF. In DNA, the CDR3 is TGTGCCAGTAGTATCCAGGGGGCCAACGTCCTGACTTTC. Filled out from reference TRBV19 and TRBJ2-6, the complete variable domain reads DGGITQSPKYLFRKEGQNVTLSCEQNLNHDAMYWYRQDPGQGLRLIYYSQIVNDFQKGDIAEGYSVSREKKESFPLTVTSAQKNPTAFYLCASSIQGANVLTFGAGSRLTVL.

The chain links TRBV4-1 to TRBJ1-5; 8 bases align to TRBD1. This CDR3 contains 16 residues. The ends lost 4 bases at V and 2 bases at J; junction bases unmatched: 7. Germline CDR1 and CDR2: MGHRA and YSYEKL. CDR3 sequence reads: CASSPTKTGGNQPQHF. The CDR3 DNA reads as TGCGCCAGCAGCCCCACGAAGACAGGGGGCAATCAGCCCCAGCATTTT.

The chain couples TRBV30 to TRBJ2-1; weak D call: TRBD2 (5 bases). Germline V lookup: CDR1 GTSNPN, CDR2 SVGIG (reference sequence). The CDR3 covers 14 residues. The V and J ends lost 4 bases and 7 bases respectively, with 17 bases between them. CDR3 in DNA: TGTGCCTGGACCTCTACCGGACTGAAGAATGAGCAGTTCTTC. This translates into CAWTSTGLKNEQFF.

This chain connects TRBV25-1 to TRBJ1-1, with D tentatively TRBD1 (6 bases). The CDR3 spans 14 residues. V lost 4 bases to trimming and J lost 2 bases, with 11 bases between them. Germline loops: CDR1 MGHDK, CDR2 SYGVNS. The CDR3 DNA is TGTGCCAGCAGTGGGACAGCAATTAACACTGAAGCTTTCTTT. It is translated as CASSGTAINTEAFF.

The rearrangement uses TRBV30 and TRBJ2-1, with D uncertain. V was pared by 5 bases and J by 5 bases, with 13 bases between. This CDR3 is built from 13 residues. Looked up from germline, CDR1 is GTSNPN and CDR2 is SVGIG (reference sequence). CDR3 sequence reads: CAWCLKIDNEQFF. The CDR3 DNA reads TGTGCCTGGTGTCTTAAGATAGACAATGAGCAGTTCTTC. The variable domain in full, with the rest retrieved from reference TRBV30 and TRBJ2-1, is SQTIHQWPATLVQPVGSPLSLECTVEGTSNPNLYWYRQAAGRGLQLLFYSVGIGQISSEVPQNLSASRPQDRQFILSSKKLLLSDSGFYLCAWCLKIDNEQFFGPGTRLTVL.

This sequence joins TRBV30 and TRBJ1-4; a possible D gene is TRBD1 (6 bases). Germline values: CDR1 GTSNPN, CDR2 SVGIG (reference sequence). The V and J ends lost 3 bases and 0 bases respectively, with 17 bases between them. The length of the CDR3 is 17 residues. DNA for the CDR3: TGTGCCTGGAGCCAAGGGGTTTGGACAGCAACTAATGAAAAACTGTTTTTT. This codes for CAWSQGVWTATNEKLFF.

This sequence joins TRBV4-3 and TRBJ1-1; 7 positions match TRBD1. CDR3 length: 17 residues. Germline V lookup: CDR1 LGHNA, CDR2 YSLEER. With V trimmed by 0 bases and J by 3 bases, 10 bases remained unmatched. CDR3 sequence reads: CASSQDATGTGDTEAFF. Here the CDR3 DNA reads TGCGCCAGCAGCCAAGACGCGACAGGGACGGGGGACACTGAAGCTTTCTTT.

The chain couples TRBV5-4 to TRBJ2-3; D call uncertain. Trimming removed 4 bases from V and 4 bases from J, with 7 bases in between. CDR1 is SGHNT, CDR2 YYREEE, per germline (reference sequence). The CDR3 length is 12 residues. CDR3 DNA sequence: TGTGCCAGCAGCCAACAGCCAGATACGCAGTATTTT. It encodes CASSQQPDTQYF.

The CDR3 region has the DNA TGTGCCAGTAGTGTTCCCCCGACTAGCGGGAGATCTGGGTACGGACTAGATACGCAGTATTTT. Its translation is CASSVPPTSGRSGYGLDTQYF. V gene TRBV19 combines with J gene TRBJ2-3, with TRBD2 identical over 12 bases. Germline lookup yields CDR1 LNHDA and CDR2 SQIVND (reference sequence). CDR3 size: 21 residues. With V trimmed by 5 bases and J by 5 bases, 23 bases remained unmatched.

V and J are TRBV6-1 and TRBJ1-2; 8 nucleotides line up with TRBD1. Germline V CDR1 and CDR2: MNHNS, SASEGT. V trimming: 8 bases; J trimming: 4 bases; junction bases outside the gene matches: 12. CDR3 size: 15 residues. The CDR3 protein is CASWGGRQGSYGYTF. CDR3 DNA: TGTGCCAGCTGGGGTGGTAGACAGGGGAGCTATGGCTACACCTTC.

V gene TRBV7-9 combines with J gene TRBJ1-2; 7 bases line up with TRBD1. V dropped 5 bases and J dropped 8; count of bases not matched to a gene: 5. Germline V gene data show CDR1 as SEHNR and CDR2 as FQNEAQ (reference sequence). The CDR3 totals 12 residues. CDR3 sequence (DNA): TGTGCCAGCAGCCCAGGGGGGATCGGCTACACCTTC. It yields the protein CASSPGGIGYTF.

The J gene is TRBJ2-7, the V gene TRBV2; 8 bases match TRBD2. Germline lookup yields CDR1 SNHLY and CDR2 FYNNEI. The CDR3 contains 14 residues. J lost 6 bases, V lost 7 bases, and 11 bases had no gene match. DNA of the CDR3: TGTGCCAGCACCAGCGAAGCGGGAGTGAGCGAGCAGTACTTC. It yields the protein CASTSEAGVSEQYF.

This chain uses TRBV19 with TRBJ1-5; D perhaps matches TRBD1 (5 bases). The V gene lost 11 bases and the J gene lost 9 bases, with 11 bases spanning the gap. CDR1 and CDR2 from the germline V gene are LNHDA and SQIVND (reference sequence). The CDR3 runs 10 residues. CDR3 nucleotides: TGTGCCCCTCGGGGGGGGCCCCAGCATTTT. Translated: CAPRGGPQHF.

This sequence joins TRBV11-3 and TRBJ2-7; D call uncertain. The V end was cut by 1 base, the J end by 7 bases, with 8 bases between. CDR1 is SGHNT, CDR2 YENEEA, per germline. The CDR3 is 12 residues long. CDR3 nucleotide sequence: TGTGCCAGCAGCTTAGTAGTCCAAGAGCAGTACTTC. Amino acids: CASSLVVQEQYF.

The rearrangement links TRBV7-6 to TRBJ2-2, with 9 bases that match TRBD2. The CDR3 totals 18 residues. The V gene end was trimmed by 5 bases and the J gene end by 6 bases; junction bases not matched to a gene: 16. CDR1 and CDR2 (germline): SGHVS, FNYEAQ. The CDR3 nucleotides are TGTGCCAGCAGCCCTGGTTTAGCGGGAGTAGGTTTCTCCGGGGAGCTGTTTTTT. It codes for CASSPGLAGVGFSGELFF.

The chain couples TRBV28 to TRBJ1-1; D is ambiguous. The CDR3 extends over 12 amino acids. V lost 4 bases and J lost 7, with 10 bases in between. The V gene's germline CDR1 is MDHEN and CDR2 SYDVKM. CDR3 in amino acids: CASSYGGFEAFF. Written as DNA, the CDR3 is TGTGCCAGCAGTTACGGAGGATTTGAAGCTTTCTTT.

This rearrangement joins TRBV28 to TRBJ1-5; D not certain. The CDR3 runs to 15 residues. CDR1 MDHEN and CDR2 SYDVKM come from the germline V gene. V was pared by 5 bases and J by 3 bases, with 14 bases between. CDR3 amino acids: CASSIRGRHNQPQHF. In DNA form, the CDR3 reads TGTGCCAGCAGTATACGAGGGAGACACAATCAGCCCCAGCATTTT.

The CDR3 reads CASSKGETQYF. CDR3 sequence (DNA): TGTGCCAGCAGTAAGGGGGAGACCCAGTACTTC. This chain links TRBV28 with TRBJ2-5; possibly TRBD1 for D (5 bases). Germline assignment: CDR1 MDHEN and CDR2 SYDVKM. The CDR3 is 11 amino acids. V shed 5 bases and J shed 5 bases, with 6 bases lying between them.

This rearrangement joins TRBV2 to TRBJ2-7, with 8 nucleotides matching TRBD1. There are 14 residues in the CDR3. V dropped 4 bases and J dropped 2; count of bases not matched to a gene: 4. CDR1 is SNHLY, CDR2 FYNNEI, per germline. CDR3 DNA sequence: TGTGCCAGCAGTGGGACAGGGACCCCCTACGAGCAGTACTTC. It is translated as CASSGTGTPYEQYF.

The V call is TRBV6-5, the J call TRBJ2-1; TRBD1 matches 7 bases. J lost 6 bases, V lost 6 bases, and 8 bases had no gene match. CDR3 length: 14 residues. The germline V gene has CDR1 MNHEY and CDR2 SVGAGI. The CDR3: CASSYWTGTNEQFF. The DNA of the CDR3 is TGTGCCAGCAGCTATTGGACAGGTACCAATGAGCAGTTCTTC.

Only one count was recorded for this clone. The V gene is TRBV6-5, the J gene TRBJ2-1, with TRBD2 identical over 8 bases. The CDR3 contains 15 residues. The junction had 3 bases not matched to a gene; V was cut back by 5 bases and J by 0 bases. Germline CDR1 and CDR2: MNHEY and SVGAGI. CDR3: CASSLTSGSYNEQFF. The CDR3 region has the DNA TGTGCCAGCAGTCTCACTAGCGGCTCCTACAATGAGCAGTTCTTC.